What follows are 5 T cell receptor beta chains derived from one specimen sequenced in a study of T cell responses to AZD1222 COVID-19 vaccine. The data were produced by immunoSEQ multiplex PCR, yet TCRdb's version contains in-frame clones alone and is incomplete. Here the sample spans more than 150,000 clones, around 90% being singletons. The source material was peripheral blood, sampled 28 days after the second AZD1222 dose. All receptors derive from an adult who received the AZD1222 COVID-19 vaccine.

J is TRBJ2-3 and V is TRBV5-8; D is tentatively TRBD1 or TRBD2 (5 bases each). The CDR3 has 12 amino acids. Germline V gives CDR1 SGHTS, CDR2 YDEGEE. V was shortened by 7 bases and J by 9 bases, with 15 bases between the two germline ends. The DNA of the CDR3 is TGTGCCAGCCAGAGGGACCGAGGGACGCAGTATTTT. It is translated as CASQRDRGTQYF.

The rearrangement uses TRBV25-1 and TRBJ2-4; 7 bases align to TRBD1. In germline, CDR1 is MGHDK, CDR2 SYGVNS. The CDR3 has 14 residues. V lost 0 bases and J lost 5; bases outside the gene matches: 1. The CDR3 reads CASSEYGQENIQYF. The DNA of the CDR3 is TGTGCCAGCAGTGAATATGGACAGGAAAACATTCAGTACTTC. Full variable domain (rest looked up from reference TRBV25-1 and TRBJ2-4): EADIYQTPRYLVIGTGKKITLECSQTMGHDKMYWYQQDPGMELHLIHYSYGVNSTEKGDLSSESTVSRIRTEHFPLTLESARPSHTSQYLCASSEYGQENIQYFGAGTRLSVL.

The chain has TRBV5-5 and TRBJ1-3; possible D gene TRBD1, 5 bases. Trimming left V 1 base short and J 1 base short, with 15 bases between. The CDR3 runs to 17 residues. Germline V lookup: CDR1 SGHKS, CDR2 YYEKEE (reference sequence). In DNA, the CDR3 is TGTGCCAGCAGCTTGATCGCAGGGCCCTCGTCTGGAAACACCATATATTTT. Protein: CASSLIAGPSSGNTIYF.

The rearrangement joins TRBV18 to TRBJ2-2, with 7 bases matching TRBD1. This CDR3 is built from 16 residues. Per the germline V gene, CDR1 is KGHSH and CDR2 is LQKENI. V lost 6 bases and J lost 0; bases outside the gene matches: 7. The CDR3 reads CASSPGTASNTGELFF. DNA for the CDR3: TGTGCCAGCTCCCCAGGGACAGCCTCGAACACCGGGGAGCTGTTTTTT.

The V call is TRBV15, the J call TRBJ1-3; D is possibly TRBD1 (5 bases). The CDR3 spans 17 residues. Germline V gene lookup returns CDR1 LNHNV and CDR2 YYDKDF (reference sequence). Trimming pared 0 bases from V and 7 bases from J, leaving 19 bases between. CDR3 region: CATSRDRTPASRNTIYF. CDR3 coding DNA: TGTGCCACCAGCAGAGATAGGACACCCGCCTCGAGGAACACCATATATTTT. Full variable domain (missing parts from reference TRBV15 and TRBJ1-3): DAMVIQNPRYQVTQFGKPVTLSCSQTLNHNVMYWYQQKSSQAPKLLFHYYDKDFNNEADTPDNFQSRRPNTSFCFLDIRSPGLGDTAMYLCATSRDRTPASRNTIYFGEGSWLTVV.